This T cell receptor beta chain was found in a study of Ad26.COV2.S vaccination and SARS-CoV-2 variants. Looking at the study overall: The trial was COV1001 and the donor's arm was Ad26.COV2.S.

Turning to this clone: Its antigen is unknown.

The study's findings and limits: Total T cell responses were possibly underestimated by TCR breadth and depth analyses.

Sequencing was performed with immunoSEQ multiplex PCR; in TCRdb, only in-frame clones are kept and a portion is missing. The sample has 380,000 or so clones, around nine tenths seen once. Treatment specified: about 20 received Ad26.COV2.S at low or high dose, single or two shots; 5 received placebo; per-sample allocation not given. At day 63 after the first vaccine or placebo injection, samples were drawn. The J segment lost 3 bases and the V segment lost 6 bases, leaving 6 bases of the junction unmatched. In germline, CDR1 is SNHLY, CDR2 FYNNEI. This CDR3 spans 17 amino acids. The chain employs TRBV2 and TRBJ2-1; 15 positions agree with TRBD2. The sample was peripheral blood, taken in a trial of Ad26.COV2.S vaccine versus placebo. The receptor comes from a person aged 18-60 years who received the Ad26.COV2.S COVID-19 vaccine or a placebo. The CDR3 sequence is CASRAGTSGGRYNEQFF. The CDR3 nucleotides read TGTGCCAGCAGGGCCGGGACTAGCGGGGGGCGCTACAATGAGCAGTTCTTC.